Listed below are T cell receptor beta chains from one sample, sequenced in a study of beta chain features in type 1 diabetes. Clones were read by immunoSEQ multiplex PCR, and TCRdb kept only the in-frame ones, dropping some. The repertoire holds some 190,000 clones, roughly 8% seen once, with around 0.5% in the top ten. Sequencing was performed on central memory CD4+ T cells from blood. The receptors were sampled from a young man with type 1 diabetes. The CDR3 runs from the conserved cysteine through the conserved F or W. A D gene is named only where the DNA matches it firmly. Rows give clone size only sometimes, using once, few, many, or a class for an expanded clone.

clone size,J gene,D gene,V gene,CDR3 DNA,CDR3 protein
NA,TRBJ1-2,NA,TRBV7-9,TGTGCCAGCAGCACAGCCGCGTGGGGCTACACCTTC,CASSTAAWGYTF
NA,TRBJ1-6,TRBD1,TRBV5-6,TGTGCCAGCAGCATGACAGGGTTTGGTTCACCCCTCCACTTT,CASSMTGFGSPLHF
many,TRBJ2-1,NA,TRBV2,TGTGCCAGCAGTGATCGTCTCCTAGGGGACAATGAGCAGTTCTTC,CASSDRLLGDNEQFF
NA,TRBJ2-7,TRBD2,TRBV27,TGTGCCAGCAGTCGCAATCCGGGACTAGCGACTAGCTCCTACGAGCAGTACTTC,CASSRNPGLATSSYEQYF
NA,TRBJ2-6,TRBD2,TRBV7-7,TGTGCCAGCGGGCGGGGGTTCTCTGGGGCCAACGTCCTGACTTTC,CASGRGFSGANVLTF
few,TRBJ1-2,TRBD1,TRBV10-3,TGTGCCATCAGTGCCGGGACAGGGCACTATGGCTACACCTTC,CAISAGTGHYGYTF
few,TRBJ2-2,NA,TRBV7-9,TGTGCCAGCAGCTTACTTGCGTCAAACACCGGGGAGCTGTTTTTT,CASSLLASNTGELFF
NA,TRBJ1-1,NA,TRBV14,TGTGCCAGCAGCCAAGATAGGAACACTGAAGCTTTCTTT,CASSQDRNTEAFF
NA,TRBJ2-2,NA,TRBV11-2,TGTGCCAGCAGCTTAGTGGGGGATCGGAGGGACACCGGGGAGCTGTTTTTT,CASSLVGDRRDTGELFF
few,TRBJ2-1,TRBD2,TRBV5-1,TGCGCCAGCAGCCTGGGAGAAGCGGGGTACAATGAGCAGTTCTTC,CASSLGEAGYNEQFF
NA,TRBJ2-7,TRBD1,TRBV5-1,TGCGCCAGCAGCTCCGGGACAGGGGTCGGAGAGCAGTACTTC,CASSSGTGVGEQYF
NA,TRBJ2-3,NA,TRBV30,TGTGCCTGGAGTGCGTGGAGGGTGGTAAATACGCAGTATTTT,CAWSAWRVVNTQYF
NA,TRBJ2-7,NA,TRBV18,TGTGCCAGCTCACCAAGCACGGTACTTTCCTACGAGCAGTACTTC,CASSPSTVLSYEQYF
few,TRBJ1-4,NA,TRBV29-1,TGCAGCGTTGAAGATCCAGGGTATGAAAAACTGTTTTTT,CSVEDPGYEKLFF
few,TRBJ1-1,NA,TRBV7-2,TGTGCCAGCAGCTTATCCCAGGATCAAAAAGCTTTCTTT,CASSLSQDQKAFF
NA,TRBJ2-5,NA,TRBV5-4,TGTGCCAGCAGTCCGGCGGGCGGGACAGCCCATCAAGAGACCCAGTACTTC,CASSPAGGTAHQETQYF
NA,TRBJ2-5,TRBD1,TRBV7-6,TGTGCCAGCAGCTTACAGGGACAGGGGGAAGAGACCCAGTACTTC,CASSLQGQGEETQYF
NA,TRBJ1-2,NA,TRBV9,TGTGCCAGCAGCCCCCGGTCGGGTGGTGACTATGGCTACACCTTC,CASSPRSGGDYGYTF
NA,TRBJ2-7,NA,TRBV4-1,TGCGCCAGCAGCTTAACATCGCGGGACAGTAGCTCCTACGAGCAGTACTTC,CASSLTSRDSSSYEQYF
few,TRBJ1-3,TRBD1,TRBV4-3,TGCGCCAGCAGCCAAGAAACAGGGGATCTAAACACCATATATTTT,CASSQETGDLNTIYF
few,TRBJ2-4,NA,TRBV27,TGTGCCAGCAGACCCGAGCTAGCCAAAAACATTCAGTACTTC,CASRPELAKNIQYF
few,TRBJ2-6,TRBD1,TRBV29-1,TGCAGCGTTGCACATAGGACAGGAGATTCTGGGGCCAACGTCCTGACTTTC,CSVAHRTGDSGANVLTF
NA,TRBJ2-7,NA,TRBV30,TGTGCCTGGAGGTCTGACTCCAGCTCCTACGAGCAGTACTTC,CAWRSDSSSYEQYF
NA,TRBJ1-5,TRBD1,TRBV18,TGTGCCAGCTCTCCCGGGACAGGGGGAAATCAGCCCCAGCATTTT,CASSPGTGGNQPQHF
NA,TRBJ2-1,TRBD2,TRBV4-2,TGTGCCAGCAGCCGCAGGCAACTAGCGGGAGGAGACAATGAGCAGTTCTTC,CASSRRQLAGGDNEQFF
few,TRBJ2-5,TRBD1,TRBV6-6,TGTGCCAGCAGCCCGACAGGGGAAGGGACCCAGTACTTC,CASSPTGEGTQYF
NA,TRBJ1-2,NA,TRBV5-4,TGTGCCAGCAGCGTACGAGAGGGCAGGCGAAACTATGGCTACACCTTC,CASSVREGRRNYGYTF
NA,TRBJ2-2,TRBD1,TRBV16,TGTGCCAGCAGCCACTTACAGGGGATCGACACCGGGGAGCTGTTTTTT,CASSHLQGIDTGELFF
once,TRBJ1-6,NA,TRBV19,TGTGCCAGTAGTATACAGAGGAATTCACCCCTCCACTTT,CASSIQRNSPLHF
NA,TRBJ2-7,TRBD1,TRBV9,TGTGCCAGCAGCGGCCGGGACAGGAACGAGCAGTACTTC,CASSGRDRNEQYF
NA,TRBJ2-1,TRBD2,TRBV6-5,TGTGCCAGCAGTTGGGGACTAGCGAAGAAGAATGAGCAGTTCTTC,CASSWGLAKKNEQFF
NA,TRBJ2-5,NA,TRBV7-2,TGTGCCAGCACCCTCAGTCTCCAAGAGACCCAGTACTTC,CASTLSLQETQYF
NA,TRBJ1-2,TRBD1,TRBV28,TGTGCCAGCAGTCTTACCCCGGGACAGGCCTATGGCTACACCTTC,CASSLTPGQAYGYTF
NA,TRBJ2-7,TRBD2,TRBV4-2,TGTGCCAGCAGTCCAAGCGGGGGGGCCTCCTACGAGCAGTACTTC,CASSPSGGASYEQYF
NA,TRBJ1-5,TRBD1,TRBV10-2,TGCGCCAGCAGACTTGCAGGGGGTAATCAGCCCCAGCATTTT,CASRLAGGNQPQHF
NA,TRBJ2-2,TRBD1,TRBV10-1,TGCGCCAGCAGCTCCGGGACAGGGGTCACCGGGGAGCTGTTTTTT,CASSSGTGVTGELFF
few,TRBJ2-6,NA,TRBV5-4,TGTGCCAGCAGCTTGGGGGGCGGGGCTGGGGCCAACGTCCTGACTTTC,CASSLGGGAGANVLTF
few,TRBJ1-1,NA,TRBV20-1,TGCAGGGGAGAAGGTGGCACTGAAGCTTTCTTT,CRGEGGTEAFF
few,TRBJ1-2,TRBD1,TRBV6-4,TGTGCCAGCAGTTACGAGGCGACAGGGGTTTATGGCTACACCTTC,CASSYEATGVYGYTF
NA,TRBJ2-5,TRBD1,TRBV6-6,TGTGCCAGCAGTAATACAGGGGGAGAGACCCAGTACTTC,CASSNTGGETQYF
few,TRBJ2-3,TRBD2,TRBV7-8,TGTGCCAGCAGCTTTATAGGGCGGGGGGGGGCCATGGGCACGCAGTATTTT,CASSFIGRGGAMGTQYF
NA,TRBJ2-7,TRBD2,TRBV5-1,TGCGCCAGCAGCTTGCCAAGCGGGAGTTACGAGCAGTACTTC,CASSLPSGSYEQYF
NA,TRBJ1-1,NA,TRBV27,TGTGCCAGCAGTTTATCGCGGAGCAGGGGAGCTTTCTTT,CASSLSRSRGAFF
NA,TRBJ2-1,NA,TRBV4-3,TGCGCCAGCAGCCAAGGTGGGACATTCCGCTCCTACAATGAGCAGTTCTTC,CASSQGGTFRSYNEQFF
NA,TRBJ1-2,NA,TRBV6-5,TGTGCCAGCAGCCCGACCGGGACTTCCTATGGCTACACCTTC,CASSPTGTSYGYTF
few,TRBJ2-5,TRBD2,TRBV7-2,TGTGCCAGCAGAGTAGCGGGAGTGGAAACCCAGTACTTC,CASRVAGVETQYF
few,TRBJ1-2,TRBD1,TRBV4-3,TGCGCCAGCAGCCAAGATTACCGGACAGGGGGATACTATGGCTACACCTTC,CASSQDYRTGGYYGYTF
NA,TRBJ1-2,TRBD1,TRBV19,TGTGCCAGTAGAATCGGGACAGGGTATAGCTATGGCTACACCTTC,CASRIGTGYSYGYTF
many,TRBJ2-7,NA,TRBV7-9,TGTGCCAGCAGTCTTTCCTACGAGCAGTACTTC,CASSLSYEQYF